Reported below is one TCR beta chain. Under the authors' procedure: Reference gene primer amplification gave estimated nucleated cell counts. Only in-frame clones appear in the TCRdb table, and some are missing; sequencing was by immunoSEQ multiplex PCR. The V and J calls and clone size were taken over from that table, and D and trimming were inferred from the DNA. The sample contains a few hundred thousand clones, about 86% of which appear only once. These data belong to a study of blood T cell repertoires in COVID-19. Study details: There were acute and convalescent COVID-19 samples, and they came from the United States, Italy and Spain. T cells, B-cell-depleted T cells, or PBMCs supplied cDNA or gDNA.

V was pared by 2 bases and J by 4 bases, with 8 bases between. This CDR3 is built from 13 residues. This sequence was found in an elderly man with acute or convalescent COVID-19. Material: peripheral blood. This chain uses TRBV12-3 or TRBV12-4 with TRBJ1-2; tentative D call: TRBD1 (6 bases). This chain's CDR3 is CASSLRTAYGYTF. Written as DNA, the CDR3 is TGTGCCAGCAGTTTAAGGACAGCCTATGGCTACACCTTC.